The 30 T cell receptor beta chains below all came from one sample that was sequenced in a study of T cell responses to AZD1222 COVID-19 vaccine. Produced via immunoSEQ multiplex PCR; TCRdb's table is partial and in-frame only. The repertoire holds 150,000 to 200,000 clones, with around 88% as singletons. The sequencing here drew on peripheral blood, taken on day 0 of AZD1222 vaccination. The receptors were gathered from an adult in good health.

This clone appeared once. This rearrangement joins TRBV9 to TRBJ1-2; D unclear. CDR1 and CDR2 from the germline V gene are SGDLS and YYNGEE. The V end was cut by 0 bases, the J end by 0 bases, with 9 bases between. The length of the CDR3 is 15 residues. The CDR3 DNA reads TGTGCCAGCAGCGTAGAGGTTGGCACTAACTATGGCTACACCTTC. Amino acid sequence: CASSVEVGTNYGYTF. The whole variable domain, filled in from reference TRBV9 and TRBJ1-2, reads DSGVTQTPKHLITATGQRVTLRCSPRSGDLSVYWYQQSLDQGLQFLIQYYNGEERAKGNILERFSAQQFPDLHSELNLSSLELGDSALYFCASSVEVGTNYGYTFGSGTRLTVV.

The V gene is TRBV6-2 or TRBV6-3, the J gene TRBJ2-5, with a possible D match to TRBD2 (6 bases). This CDR3 has 13 residues. Germline lookup yields CDR1 MNHEY and CDR2 SVGEGT. The ends were cut back, 1 base at V and 13 bases at J, with 16 bases in the middle. The CDR3 DNA sequence: TGTGCCAGCAGTTACTTTACGGGGGAGATCCCGTACTTC. Translation: CASSYFTGEIPYF.

The genes are TRBV7-6 and TRBJ1-6; 7 nucleotides line up with TRBD1. The CDR3 extends over 16 amino acids. V dropped 7 bases and J dropped 7; count of bases not matched to a gene: 13. Germline loops: CDR1 SGHVS, CDR2 FNYEAQ. The CDR3 DNA reads as TGTGCCAGCACCATCGTAGGGACAGAACAAAATTCACCCCTCCACTTT. The encoded protein is CASTIVGTEQNSPLHF.

The rearrangement links TRBV7-8 to TRBJ2-7; D might be TRBD1 (5 bases). CDR3 size: 14 residues. V dropped 0 bases and J dropped 3 bases, with 9 bases sitting between them. Germline V gene data show CDR1 as SGHVS and CDR2 as FQNEAQ. CDR3 region: CASSLAGQRYEQYF. The DNA of the CDR3 is TGTGCCAGCAGCTTAGCGGGGCAGCGCTACGAGCAGTACTTC. The whole variable domain, remainder taken from reference TRBV7-8 and TRBJ2-7, is GAGVSQSPRYKVAKRGQDVALRCDPISGHVSLFWYQQALGQGPEFLTYFQNEAQLDKSGLPSDRFFAERPEGSVSTLKIQRTQQEDSAVYLCASSLAGQRYEQYFGPGTRLTVT.

The V call is TRBV11-2, the J call TRBJ2-1; D uncertain. The CDR3 loop spans 13 amino acids. Germline-derived CDR1 and CDR2 are SGHAT and FQNNGV. The V and J ends lost 5 bases and 9 bases respectively, with 14 bases between them. The CDR3 spells CASSLSGYGEQFF. Here the CDR3 DNA reads TGTGCCAGCAGCCTCTCAGGTTACGGTGAGCAGTTCTTC.

The table lists this clone with a few counts. J is TRBJ2-1 and V is TRBV19; 7 bases match TRBD2. Losses at the gene ends were 3 bases for V and 1 base for J; bases not matched to a gene: 3. This CDR3 is built from 15 residues. Germline CDR1 is LNHDA and CDR2 is SQIVND (reference sequence). CDR3 DNA: TGTGCCAGTAGTATGCGGGAGCGATCCTACAATGAGCAGTTCTTC. This encodes CASSMRERSYNEQFF.

V usage is TRBV6-5 and J usage is TRBJ1-1; the D is unclear. This CDR3 is 13 amino acids long. CDR1 is MNHEY and CDR2 is SVGAGI in the germline V gene. V gave up 8 bases and J gave up 2 bases, with 12 bases separating them. In DNA form, the CDR3 reads TGTGCCAGCGGGTCTCTGGGAAACACTGAAGCTTTCTTT. Residues: CASGSLGNTEAFF.

The chain is built from TRBV7-2 and TRBJ2-7; D tentatively reads TRBD1 or TRBD2 (5 bases each). Germline CDR1 reads SGHTA; CDR2 reads FQGNSA. Trimming removed 2 bases from V and 2 bases from J, with 10 bases in between. This CDR3 region has 14 residues. The chain's CDR3 is CASSLSRGPYEQYF. In DNA, the CDR3 is TGTGCCAGCAGCTTATCCCGGGGCCCCTACGAGCAGTACTTC.

V is TRBV11-2 and J is TRBJ2-1; 8 nucleotides agree with TRBD1. This CDR3 has 14 amino acids. J gave up 14 bases and V 0 bases, and 9 bases lay outside the gene matches. Per the germline V gene, CDR1 is SGHAT and CDR2 is FQNNGV. CDR3: CASSLDLAGGIEFF. CDR3 bases: TGTGCCAGCAGCTTAGATCTGGCAGGGGGCATTGAGTTCTTC.

Of note for this clone: The same CDR3 arises from other DNA sequences in this sample as well. This chain connects TRBV12-3 or TRBV12-4 to TRBJ1-2; D unclear. CDR3 length: 12 residues. Trimming removed 2 bases at V and 4 bases at J, with 5 bases between. DNA of the CDR3: TGTGCCAGCAGTTTACGGGCCTATGGCTACACCTTC. Protein sequence: CASSLRAYGYTF.

This clone was seen just once. Other DNA sequences in this specimen translate into the identical CDR3. The chain combines TRBV27 with TRBJ2-7; no clear D gene. CDR3 length: 12 amino acids. Trimming shortened V by 4 bases and J by 0 bases, and 4 bases separated the two germline ends. Germline loops: CDR1 MNHEY, CDR2 SMNVEV (reference sequence). CDR3 sequence (DNA): TGTGCCAGCAGTTCCAGCTCCTACGAGCAGTACTTC. Encoded protein: CASSSSSYEQYF.

This sequence joins TRBV15 and TRBJ2-2; D is unclear. From germline, CDR1 is LNHNV and CDR2 YYDKDF (reference sequence). CDR3 size: 13 residues. V lost 2 bases to trimming and J lost 6 bases, with 7 bases between them. This CDR3 reads CATSRLDPGELFF. The CDR3 coding sequence is TGTGCCACCAGCAGACTAGATCCCGGGGAGCTGTTTTTT.

The CDR3 bases are TGTGCCAGCAGCCAAGTGGCCGGGGGGGCCACCGGGGAGCTGTTTTTT. This encodes CASSQVAGGATGELFF. The genes are TRBV14 and TRBJ2-2; 8 bases align to TRBD2. This CDR3 has 16 residues. J lost 4 bases, V lost 1 base, and 5 bases had no gene match. Germline CDR1 reads SGHDN; CDR2 reads FVKESK. Variable domain in full (rest from reference TRBV14 and TRBJ2-2): EAGVTQFPSHSVIEKGQTVTLRCDPISGHDNLYWYRRVMGKEIKFLLHFVKESKQDESGMPNNRFLAERTGGTYSTLKVQPAELEDSGVYFCASSQVAGGATGELFFGEGSRLTVL.

The gene calls are TRBV29-1 and TRBJ1-2, with D perhaps TRBD1 (5 bases). Trimming took 5 bases from V and 0 from J, leaving 10 bases between them. This CDR3 comprises 13 residues. Germline-derived CDR1 and CDR2 are SQVTM and ANQGSEA. The CDR3 sequence is CSVSTGANYGYTF. DNA of the CDR3: TGCAGCGTTAGTACAGGAGCTAACTATGGCTACACCTTC. The whole variable domain, remainder taken from reference TRBV29-1 and TRBJ1-2, is SAVISQKPSRDICQRGTSLTIQCQVDSQVTMMFWYRQQPGQSLTLIATANQGSEATYESGFVIDKFPISRPNLTFSTLTVSNMSPEDSSIYLCSVSTGANYGYTFGSGTRLTVV.

The CDR3 DNA reads as TGTGCCAGCAGCTTGGACAGGGGGATCAATCAGCCCCAGCATTTT. Translation: CASSLDRGINQPQHF. The J gene is TRBJ1-5, the V gene TRBV5-6; 8 bases agree with TRBD1. Germline V CDR1 and CDR2: SGHDT, YYEEEE. The CDR3 sequence is 15 residues long. The junction had 2 bases not matched to a gene; V was cut back by 0 bases and J by 3 bases.

The chain has TRBV2 and TRBJ2-1, with D maybe TRBD2 (5 bases). This CDR3 region has 13 residues. V lost 10 bases and J lost 8, with 18 bases in between. Germline V gives CDR1 SNHLY, CDR2 FYNNEI. The CDR3 is CATGLLSGHEQFF. For the CDR3, the DNA is TGTGCCACCGGACTCCTTTCCGGCCATGAGCAGTTCTTC.

This sequence joins TRBV7-8 and TRBJ2-5; TRBD2 matches 14 bases. The V gene's germline CDR1 is SGHVS and CDR2 FQNEAQ. V shed 3 bases, J shed 5 bases, and the junction held 5 bases outside the gene matches. The CDR3 length is 16 residues. The CDR3 reads CASSLTSGGAEETQYF. DNA of the CDR3: TGTGCCAGCAGCTTGACTAGCGGGGGGGCTGAGGAGACCCAGTACTTC.

The chain recombines TRBV5-6 with TRBJ1-6; D unresolved. V dropped 1 base and J dropped 7 bases, with 3 bases sitting between them. Per the germline V gene, CDR1 is SGHDT and CDR2 is YYEEEE. The CDR3 runs 12 residues. The CDR3 nucleotides are TGTGCCAGCAGCTTGCAAAATTCACCCCTCCACTTT. It codes for CASSLQNSPLHF.

The genes are TRBV28 and TRBJ1-5; D not certain. CDR1 is MDHEN and CDR2 is SYDVKM in the germline V gene. The CDR3 runs 12 residues. Trimming removed 3 bases at V and 6 bases at J, with 6 bases between. CDR3 coding DNA: TGTGCCAGCAGTTTTGGGTTTCAGCCCCAGCATTTT. It yields the protein CASSFGFQPQHF.

This clone was observed a single time. The rearrangement links TRBV5-4 to TRBJ2-4, with TRBD1 identical over 8 bases. CDR1 is SGHNT and CDR2 is YYREEE in the germline V gene (reference sequence). CDR3 size: 16 residues. V was clipped by 5 bases and J by 1 base; unmatched bases: 8. The CDR3, as DNA: TGTGCCAGCAGTGCGGACAGGGCCTTTGCCAAAAACATTCAGTACTTC. Amino acid sequence: CASSADRAFAKNIQYF.

This clone was counted a single time. The chain carries TRBV10-3 and TRBJ1-3; possibly TRBD1 for D (5 bases). The germline CDR1 and CDR2 sequences are ENHRY and SYGVKD. The germline V and J ends were trimmed by 5 bases and 7 bases, with 12 bases remaining between them. There are 13 residues in the CDR3. The CDR3 protein is CAISNSGENTIYF. DNA of the CDR3: TGTGCCATCAGTAACTCGGGGGAGAACACCATATATTTT.

This clone was seen a handful of times. The V gene is TRBV6-1, the J gene TRBJ1-3; 9 positions match TRBD1. The CDR3 is made up of 17 amino acids. The J segment lost 1 base and the V segment lost 4 bases, leaving 8 bases of the junction unmatched. Germline V gene data show CDR1 as MNHNS and CDR2 as SASEGT. CDR3 nucleotides: TGTGCCAGCAGTGTCGTAACCGGGACAGGGTCTGGAAACACCATATATTTT. Its translation: CASSVVTGTGSGNTIYF.

The chain is built from TRBV5-1 and TRBJ1-1, with a tentative D call TRBD1 (6 bases). Germline CDR1 reads SGHRS; CDR2 reads YFSETQ. The CDR3 loop spans 13 amino acids. Trimming pared 7 bases from V and 4 bases from J, leaving 14 bases between. As DNA, the CDR3 is TGCGCCAGCTCAACCCAGGGGCGCACTGAAGCTTTCTTT. As protein: CASSTQGRTEAFF.

This sequence joins TRBV9 and TRBJ1-1, with D possibly being TRBD1 (6 bases). Trimming removed 5 bases from V and 3 bases from J, with 20 bases in between. Germline V CDR1 and CDR2: SGDLS, YYNGEE. The CDR3 loop spans 16 amino acids. The CDR3 loop is CASSLGGPLIDTEAFF. In nucleotides, the CDR3 is TGTGCCAGCAGTCTGGGGGGGCCACTGATTGACACTGAAGCTTTCTTT.

The chain carries TRBV6-5 and TRBJ2-7; tentatively, D is TRBD2 (6 bases). The CDR3 is 14 amino acids. Trimming took off 2 bases at V and 7 bases at J, with 15 bases between the two ends. Germline lookup yields CDR1 MNHEY and CDR2 SVGAGI. The CDR3 region has the DNA TGTGCCAGCAGTTACGGGACTGGGGTGGGAGAGCAGTACTTC. Its protein product is CASSYGTGVGEQYF.

V gene TRBV9 combines with J gene TRBJ2-7, with D tentatively TRBD2 (6 bases). The germline V gene has CDR1 SGDLS and CDR2 YYNGEE. Trimming took off 3 bases at V and 3 bases at J, with 10 bases between the two ends. CDR3 size: 13 residues. In DNA, the CDR3 is TGTGCCAGCAGCGCTTCGGGGGACTACGAGCAGTACTTC. Translating it yields CASSASGDYEQYF.

This chain links TRBV4-2 with TRBJ2-7; D assignment may be TRBD1 or TRBD2 (5 bases each). Trimming removed 1 base from V and 2 bases from J, with 9 bases in between. This CDR3 comprises 14 residues. Per germline, CDR1 LGHNA and CDR2 YNFKEQ. The CDR3 here is CASSQGDGTYEQYF. CDR3 sequence (DNA): TGTGCCAGCAGCCAAGGGGACGGCACCTACGAGCAGTACTTC.

J is TRBJ2-7 and V is TRBV7-8; either TRBD1 or TRBD2 may supply D (6 bases each). Germline CDR1 is SGHVS and CDR2 is FQNEAQ. The CDR3 is made up of 15 amino acids. V was clipped by 1 base and J by 5 bases, with 15 bases between them. Here the CDR3 reads CASSLVGGRTDEQYF. The CDR3 DNA follows: TGTGCCAGCAGCTTAGTGGGGGGCCGGACGGACGAGCAGTACTTC.

Only a few counts were recorded for this clone. V gene TRBV23-1 combines with J gene TRBJ2-1; 9 bases line up with TRBD1. TRBV23-1 is given ORF status, its function remaining uncertain. The V and J ends lost 8 bases and 4 bases, in that order; junction bases with no gene match: 15. The CDR3 loop spans 17 amino acids. The CDR3: CASPRQRTGTGYNEQFF. CDR3 nucleotide sequence: TGCGCCAGCCCTCGTCAGCGTACCGGGACAGGGTACAATGAGCAGTTCTTC.

The chain couples TRBV9 to TRBJ2-1, with D perhaps assigned TRBD1 or TRBD2 (5 bases each). CDR1 is SGDLS, CDR2 YYNGEE, per germline. The CDR3 totals 15 residues. Trimming removed 0 bases from V and 4 bases from J, with 11 bases in between. In DNA, the CDR3 is TGTGCCAGCAGCGTAGCCGGGGCGGGTTACAATGAGCAGTTCTTC. Its protein product is CASSVAGAGYNEQFF.